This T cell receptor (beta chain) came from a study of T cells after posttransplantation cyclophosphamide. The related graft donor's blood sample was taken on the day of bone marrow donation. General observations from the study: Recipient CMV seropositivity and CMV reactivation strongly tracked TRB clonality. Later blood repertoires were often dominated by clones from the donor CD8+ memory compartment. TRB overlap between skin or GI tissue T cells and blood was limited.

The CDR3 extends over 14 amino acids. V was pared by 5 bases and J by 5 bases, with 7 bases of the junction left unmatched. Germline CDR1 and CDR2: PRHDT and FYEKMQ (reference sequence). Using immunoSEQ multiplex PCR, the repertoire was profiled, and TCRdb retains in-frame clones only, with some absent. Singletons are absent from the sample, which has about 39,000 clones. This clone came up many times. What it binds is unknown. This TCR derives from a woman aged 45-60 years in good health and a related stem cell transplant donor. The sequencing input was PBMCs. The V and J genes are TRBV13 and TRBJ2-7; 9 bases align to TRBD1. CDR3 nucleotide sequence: TGTGCCAGCAGCCCCGGGACAGGGTGGGACGAGCAGTACTTC. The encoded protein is CASSPGTGWDEQYF.